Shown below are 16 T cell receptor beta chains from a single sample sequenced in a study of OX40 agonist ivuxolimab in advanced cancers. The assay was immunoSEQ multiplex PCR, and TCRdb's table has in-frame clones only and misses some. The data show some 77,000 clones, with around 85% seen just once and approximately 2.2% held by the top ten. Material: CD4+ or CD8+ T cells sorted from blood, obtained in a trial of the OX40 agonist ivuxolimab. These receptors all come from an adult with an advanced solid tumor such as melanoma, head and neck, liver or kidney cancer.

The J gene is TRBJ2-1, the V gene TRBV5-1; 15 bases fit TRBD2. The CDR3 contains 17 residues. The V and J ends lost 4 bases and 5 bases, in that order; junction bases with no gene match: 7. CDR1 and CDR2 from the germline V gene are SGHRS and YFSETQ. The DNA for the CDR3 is TGCGCCAGCAGCCCTGGACTAGCGGGAGGGGATAACAATGAGCAGTTCTTC. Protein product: CASSPGLAGGDNNEQFF. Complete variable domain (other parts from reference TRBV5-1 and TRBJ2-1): KAGVTQTPRYLIKTRGQQVTLSCSPISGHRSVSWYQQTPGQGLQFLFEYFSETQRNKGNFPGRFSGRQFSNSRSEMNVSTLELGDSALYLCASSPGLAGGDNNEQFFGPGTRLTVL.

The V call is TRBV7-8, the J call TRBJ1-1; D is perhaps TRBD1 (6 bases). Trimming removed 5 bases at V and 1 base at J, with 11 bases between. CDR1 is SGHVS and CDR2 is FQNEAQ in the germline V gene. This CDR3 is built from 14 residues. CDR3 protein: CASSPGHSNTEAFF. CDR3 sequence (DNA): TGTGCCAGCAGCCCGGGACATTCGAACACTGAAGCTTTCTTT.

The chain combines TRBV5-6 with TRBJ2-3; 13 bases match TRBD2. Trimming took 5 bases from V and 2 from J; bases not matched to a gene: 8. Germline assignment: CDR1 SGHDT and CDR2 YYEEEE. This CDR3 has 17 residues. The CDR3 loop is CASSSGLAGKITDTQYF. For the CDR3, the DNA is TGTGCCAGCAGTTCGGGACTAGCGGGAAAAATCACAGATACGCAGTATTTT.

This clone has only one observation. CDR3 sequence (DNA): TGTGCCAGCAGCTTAGCAGGCGTCAGCTCTGGGGCCAACGTCCTGACTTTC. As protein: CASSLAGVSSGANVLTF. V is TRBV7-8 and J is TRBJ2-6; D not certain. V was cut by 0 bases and J by 0 bases, with 9 bases left in between. Germline V gene sequence: CDR1 SGHVS, CDR2 FQNEAQ. The CDR3 loop spans 17 amino acids.

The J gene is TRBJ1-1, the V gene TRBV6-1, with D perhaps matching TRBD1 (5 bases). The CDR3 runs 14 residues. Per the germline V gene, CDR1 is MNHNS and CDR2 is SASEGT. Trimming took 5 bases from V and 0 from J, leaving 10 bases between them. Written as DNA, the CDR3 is TGTGCCAGCAGTCCTTGGGGGGTGAACACTGAAGCTTTCTTT. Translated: CASSPWGVNTEAFF.

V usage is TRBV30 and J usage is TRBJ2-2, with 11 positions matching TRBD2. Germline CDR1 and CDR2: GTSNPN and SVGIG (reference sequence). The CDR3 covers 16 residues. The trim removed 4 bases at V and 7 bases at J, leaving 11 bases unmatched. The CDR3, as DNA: TGTGCCTGGACCGCGATTAGCGGGAGGGGACACGGGGAGCTGTTTTTT. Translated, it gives CAWTAISGRGHGELFF.

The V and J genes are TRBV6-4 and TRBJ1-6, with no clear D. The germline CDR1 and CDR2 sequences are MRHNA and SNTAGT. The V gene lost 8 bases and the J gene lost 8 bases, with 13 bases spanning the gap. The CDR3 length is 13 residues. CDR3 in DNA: TGTGCCAGCGGATCGGAGGTGGATTCACCCCTCCACTTT. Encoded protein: CASGSEVDSPLHF.

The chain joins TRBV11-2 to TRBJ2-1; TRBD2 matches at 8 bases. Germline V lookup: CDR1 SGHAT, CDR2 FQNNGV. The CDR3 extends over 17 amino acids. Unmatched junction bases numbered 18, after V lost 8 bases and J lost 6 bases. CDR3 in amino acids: CASGGLAGLGRLNEQFF. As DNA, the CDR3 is TGTGCCAGCGGCGGGCTAGCGGGTCTGGGGCGCCTCAATGAGCAGTTCTTC.

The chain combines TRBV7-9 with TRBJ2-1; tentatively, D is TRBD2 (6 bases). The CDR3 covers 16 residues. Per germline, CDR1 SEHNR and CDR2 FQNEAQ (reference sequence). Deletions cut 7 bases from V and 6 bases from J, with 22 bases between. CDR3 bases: TGTGCCAGCAAAGCTACCTTGGGCGGGAATCCCAATGAGCAGTTCTTC. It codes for CASKATLGGNPNEQFF.

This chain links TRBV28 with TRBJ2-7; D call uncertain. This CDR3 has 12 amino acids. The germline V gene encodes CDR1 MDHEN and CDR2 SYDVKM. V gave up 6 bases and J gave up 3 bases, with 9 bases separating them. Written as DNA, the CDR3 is TGTGCCAGCAGGCCCGCTGTCTACGAGCAGTACTTC. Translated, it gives CASRPAVYEQYF.

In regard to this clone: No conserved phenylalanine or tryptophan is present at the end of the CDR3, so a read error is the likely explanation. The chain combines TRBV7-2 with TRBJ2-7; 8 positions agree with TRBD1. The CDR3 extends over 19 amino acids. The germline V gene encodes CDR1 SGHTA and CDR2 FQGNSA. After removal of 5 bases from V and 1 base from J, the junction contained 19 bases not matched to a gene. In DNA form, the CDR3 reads TGTGCCAGCAGCATCCGGACAGGTTTGCTCGGGACAGGATCCTACGAGCAGTACCTC. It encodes CASSIRTGLLGTGSYEQYL.

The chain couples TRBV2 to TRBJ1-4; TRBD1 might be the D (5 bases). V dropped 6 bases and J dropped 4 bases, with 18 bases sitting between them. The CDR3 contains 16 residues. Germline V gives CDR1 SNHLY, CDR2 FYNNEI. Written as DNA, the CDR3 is TGTGCCAGCAGAGCTGGAGCCAGGGCACATAATGAAAAACTGTTTTTT. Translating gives CASRAGARAHNEKLFF.

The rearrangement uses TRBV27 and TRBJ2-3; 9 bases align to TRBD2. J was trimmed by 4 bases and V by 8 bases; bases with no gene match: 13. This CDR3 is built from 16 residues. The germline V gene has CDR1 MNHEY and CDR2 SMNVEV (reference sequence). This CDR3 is CASASKAGGPADTQYF. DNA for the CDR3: TGTGCCAGCGCCTCCAAAGCGGGAGGCCCAGCAGATACGCAGTATTTT.

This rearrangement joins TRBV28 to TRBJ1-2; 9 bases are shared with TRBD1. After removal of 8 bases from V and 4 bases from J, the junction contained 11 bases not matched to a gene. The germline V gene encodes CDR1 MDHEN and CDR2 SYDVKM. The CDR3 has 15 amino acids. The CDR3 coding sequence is TGTGCCAGCGGAACAGGACAGGGGAGGATCTATGGCTACACCTTC. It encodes CASGTGQGRIYGYTF.

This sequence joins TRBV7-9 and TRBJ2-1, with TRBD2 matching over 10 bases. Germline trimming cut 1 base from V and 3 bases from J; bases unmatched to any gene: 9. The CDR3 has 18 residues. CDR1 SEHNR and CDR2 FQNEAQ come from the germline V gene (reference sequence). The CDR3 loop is CASSLGGGTSDRYNEQFF. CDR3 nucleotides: TGTGCCAGCAGCTTAGGTGGGGGGACTAGCGACCGCTACAATGAGCAGTTCTTC.

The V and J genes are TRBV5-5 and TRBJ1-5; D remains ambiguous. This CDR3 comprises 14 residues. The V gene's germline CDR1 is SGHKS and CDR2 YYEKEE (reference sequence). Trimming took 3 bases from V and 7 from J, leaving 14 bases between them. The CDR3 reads CASSSYSGHQPQHF. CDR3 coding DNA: TGTGCCAGCAGCTCGTATAGTGGCCACCAGCCCCAGCATTTT.